This T cell receptor beta chain was sequenced for a study of blood T cell repertoires in COVID-19. Looking at the study overall: Donors in the United States, Italy and Spain gave samples during acute or convalescent COVID-19. From T cells, B-cell-depleted T cells, or PBMCs came the material, which was cDNA or gDNA.

Original processing notes: It was from reference gene primer amplification that nucleated cell counts were estimated. Assay: immunoSEQ multiplex PCR; the TCRdb copy retains only in-frame clones and omits some. That table supplies the V and J calls and clone size; D and trimming were determined from the DNA. The sample holds more than 95,000 clones; roughly 79% are singletons and the top ten take approximately 7.6%. V lost 1 base and J 3 bases, leaving 12 bases between the germline ends. The CDR3 length is 15 residues. CDR1 SGHTA and CDR2 FQGNSA come from the germline V gene. The V call is TRBV7-2, the J call TRBJ1-1; D possibly corresponds to TRBD1 (5 bases). Sequenced: peripheral blood. The origin of this receptor is a man in his 70s with active or convalescent COVID-19. The CDR3 region is CASSLVGGGDTEAFF. The DNA for the CDR3 is TGTGCCAGCAGCTTAGTCGGGGGAGGGGACACTGAAGCTTTCTTT.